This T cell receptor beta chain was recovered during a study of chemoradiotherapy in HPV16-positive cancers. On the study more broadly: A couple of HPV16-positive patients' cells yielded candidate HPV-specific clones and common motifs.

Broader study findings: HPV-specific T cells were functionally defined from only a couple of HPV16-positive patients. In HPV16-positive patients, HPV-responsive T-cell expansion tracked better recurrence-free survival. Non-HPV-specific T cells did not expand in tumors during treatment, whereas candidate HPV-specific clones and E7-related motifs did.

This CDR3 contains 15 residues. The germline V and J ends were trimmed by 2 bases and 5 bases, with 15 bases remaining between them. Germline assignment: CDR1 SNHLY and CDR2 FYNNEI. Only in-frame clones appear in the TCRdb table, and some are missing; sequencing was by immunoSEQ multiplex PCR. The data hold about 16,000 clones, with 55% to 75% observed a single time. Note on this clone: Its antigen remains unidentified.

This clonotype was sampled from a human donor with HPV-associated anogenital cancer. The rearrangement links TRBV2 to TRBJ2-5, with D perhaps TRBD1 or TRBD2 (6 bases each). This specimen consisted of tumor tissue, obtained from a patient who underwent chemoradiotherapy. Here the CDR3 reads CASSESLGGGETQYF. CDR3 nucleotide sequence: TGTGCCAGCAGTGAATCCTTGGGGGGCGGGGAGACCCAGTACTTC.